The source of this T cell receptor (beta chain) is a study of Ad26.COV2.S vaccination and SARS-CoV-2 variants. Using immunoSEQ multiplex PCR, the repertoire was profiled, and TCRdb retains in-frame clones only, with some absent. The sample lists roughly 510,000 clones, approximately 90% seen once, with 10% to 15% in the top ten. The treatment denotes: about 20 received Ad26.COV2.S at low or high dose, single or two shots; 5 received placebo; per-sample allocation not given. Sampling happened 63 days after the first vaccine or placebo injection. After removal of 2 bases from V and 0 bases from J, the junction contained 2 bases not matched to a gene. The germline gives CDR1 SGHTA, CDR2 FQGNSA. CDR3 size: 15 residues.

The chain employs TRBV7-2 and TRBJ2-5; 8 bases map to TRBD2. This receptor was obtained from a person aged 18 to 65 who received the Ad26.COV2.S COVID-19 vaccine or a placebo. This specimen consisted of peripheral blood, obtained in a trial of Ad26.COV2.S vaccine versus placebo. The DNA of the CDR3 is TGTGCCAGCAGCTTACCCGGGGGGGACCAAGAGACCCAGTACTTC. Translating it yields CASSLPGGDQETQYF.